This passage covers 12 T cell receptor beta chains from one sample sequenced in a study of T cell responses to AZD1222 COVID-19 vaccine. Repertoires were generated with immunoSEQ multiplex PCR, while TCRdb's copy carries only in-frame clones and drops some. The profile covers around 160,000 clones, with 82% appearing a single time and approximately 4% taken by the ten largest. The material sequenced was peripheral blood, taken on day 0 of MenACWY control vaccination. Receptors were obtained from an adult in good health.

This clone has more than one count but fewer than ten. V usage is TRBV4-1 and J usage is TRBJ1-4; no definite D call. Germline CDR1 reads MGHRA; CDR2 reads YSYEKL. The CDR3 has 15 amino acids. Trimming took 4 bases from V and 0 from J, leaving 9 bases between them. CDR3 protein: CASSLPGATNEKLFF. The CDR3 DNA is TGCGCCAGCAGCCTCCCAGGTGCAACTAATGAAAAACTGTTTTTT.

This rearrangement joins TRBV5-1 to TRBJ1-3; D ambiguous. This CDR3 is built from 15 residues. Looked up from germline, CDR1 is SGHRS and CDR2 is YFSETQ. V dropped 4 bases and J dropped 4 bases, with 15 bases sitting between them. The CDR3 here is CASSPTVGEGNTIYF. The CDR3 DNA reads TGCGCCAGCAGCCCGACCGTAGGCGAGGGAAACACCATATATTTT.

The J gene is TRBJ1-1, the V gene TRBV29-1; weak D call: TRBD1 (6 bases). This CDR3 has 14 residues. Trimming cost V 4 bases and J 0 bases, with 12 bases left between them. The germline V gene encodes CDR1 SQVTM and CDR2 ANQGSEA. The CDR3, as DNA: TGCAGCGTTGCCAGAGGGGGGATGAACACTGAAGCTTTCTTT. Protein sequence: CSVARGGMNTEAFF. Based on the CDR3 plus reference TRBV29-1 and TRBJ1-1, the full variable domain is SAVISQKPSRDICQRGTSLTIQCQVDSQVTMMFWYRQQPGQSLTLIATANQGSEATYESGFVIDKFPISRPNLTFSTLTVSNMSPEDSSIYLCSVARGGMNTEAFFGQGTRLTVV.

The rearrangement links TRBV4-1 to TRBJ2-7, with D possibly matching TRBD2 (5 bases). From germline, CDR1 is MGHRA and CDR2 YSYEKL. The CDR3 is made up of 15 amino acids. V shed 4 bases and J shed 7 bases, with 20 bases lying between them. CDR3 in DNA: TGCGCCAGCAGCCCACTAGAGGGCACCGTCCGGGAGCAGTACTTC. It encodes CASSPLEGTVREQYF.

The V and J genes are TRBV11-2 and TRBJ1-3, with no clear D. V was cut by 3 bases and J by 0 bases, with 6 bases left in between. Germline-derived CDR1 and CDR2 are SGHAT and FQNNGV. The CDR3 length is 14 residues. CDR3 coding DNA: TGTGCCAGCAGCTTTGCCGTCTCTGGAAACACCATATATTTT. It encodes CASSFAVSGNTIYF.

The chain has TRBV30 and TRBJ1-1; no firm D call. The CDR3 is 12 amino acids. Germline V gives CDR1 GTSNPN, CDR2 SVGIG (reference sequence). V shed 2 bases and J shed 5 bases, with 9 bases lying between them. Here the CDR3 DNA reads TGTGCCTGGAGTTGGGGAGCGACTGAAGCTTTCTTT. This codes for CAWSWGATEAFF.

This clone has a count of ten or more. The CDR3 coding sequence is TGTGCCACTAATGGGCCCGGGACAGGGTCCTACAATGAGCAGTTCTTC. Protein product: CATNGPGTGSYNEQFF. The chain is built from TRBV19 and TRBJ2-1; 9 bases agree with TRBD1. The CDR3 is 16 amino acids. The germline V gene has CDR1 LNHDA and CDR2 SQIVND (reference sequence). The J segment lost 1 base and the V segment lost 10 bases, leaving 11 bases of the junction unmatched.

This clone was observed a single time. The rearrangement uses TRBV5-4 and TRBJ2-3; D tentatively fits TRBD1 or TRBD2 (5 bases each). The V end lost 4 bases, the J end lost 9 bases, and 15 bases lay between the germline ends. Germline V lookup: CDR1 SGHNT, CDR2 YYREEE (reference sequence). The CDR3 length is 13 residues. In nucleotides, the CDR3 is TGTGCCAGCAGCACCGGGACCCCCGGGACGCAGTATTTT. As protein: CASSTGTPGTQYF.

The chain recombines TRBV5-1 with TRBJ1-1; tentative D call: TRBD1 (6 bases). CDR3 length: 15 amino acids. V gave up 2 bases and J gave up 1 base, with 12 bases separating them. The germline gives CDR1 SGHRS, CDR2 YFSETQ. The CDR3 DNA sequence: TGCGCCAGCAGCTTAAACGGACAGCCGAACACTGAAGCTTTCTTT. Its translation is CASSLNGQPNTEAFF.

The chain employs TRBV3-1 (or the pseudogene TRBV3-2) and TRBJ1-6, with a possible D match to TRBD1 (5 bases). CDR3 length: 13 residues. V was pared by 1 base and J by 10 bases, with 8 bases between. Germline V gene lookup returns CDR1 LGHDT and CDR2 YNNKEL (reference sequence). This chain's CDR3 is CASSQVRESPLHF. The DNA of the CDR3 is TGTGCCAGCAGCCAAGTCAGGGAATCACCCCTCCACTTT.

The rearrangement joins TRBV5-1 to TRBJ1-3; 8 bases fit TRBD1. V trimming: 4 bases; J trimming: 6 bases; junction bases outside the gene matches: 9. This CDR3 comprises 15 residues. Germline-derived CDR1 and CDR2 are SGHRS and YFSETQ. CDR3 bases: TGCGCCAGCAGCATCTGGGGACAGGCAGAAAACACCATATATTTT. Translated: CASSIWGQAENTIYF.

The V gene is TRBV6-5, the J gene TRBJ2-7; TRBD1 might be the D (5 bases). The germline V gene encodes CDR1 MNHEY and CDR2 SVGAGI. This CDR3 is 14 amino acids long. V lost 0 bases, J lost 3 bases, and 9 bases lay in between. The CDR3 sequence is CASSYSRQNYEQYV. The CDR3 bases are TGTGCCAGCAGTTACTCCCGACAGAACTACGAGCAGTACGTC.